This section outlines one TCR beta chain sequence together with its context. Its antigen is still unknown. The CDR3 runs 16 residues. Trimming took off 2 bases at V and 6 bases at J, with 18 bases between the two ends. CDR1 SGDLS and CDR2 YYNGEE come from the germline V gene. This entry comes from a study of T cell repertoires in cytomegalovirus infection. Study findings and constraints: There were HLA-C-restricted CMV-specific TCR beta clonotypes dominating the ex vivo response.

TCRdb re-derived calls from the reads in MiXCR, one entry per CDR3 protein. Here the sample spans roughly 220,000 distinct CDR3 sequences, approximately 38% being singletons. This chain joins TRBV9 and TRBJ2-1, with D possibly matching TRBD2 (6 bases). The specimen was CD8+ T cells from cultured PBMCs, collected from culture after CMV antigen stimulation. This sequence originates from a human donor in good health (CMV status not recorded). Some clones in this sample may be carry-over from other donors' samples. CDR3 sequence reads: CASSVLSGPNTNEQFF. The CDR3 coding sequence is TGTGCCAGCAGCGTCTTAAGCGGGCCAAATACCAATGAGCAGTTCTTC.